The rows below give T cell receptor beta chains drawn from one sample of a study of control samples from healthy donors and cancer patients. This table comes from immunoSEQ multiplex PCR, and its TCRdb copy is limited to in-frame clones, with some not included. The sample yields 100,000 to 150,000 clones, 92% seen once. Sequences were obtained from PBMCs. These receptors were taken from a man at least 80 years old with head and neck cancer. Each CDR3 is given with its conserved first and last residue. Fields, in order: J gene, D gene, V gene, CDR3 DNA, CDR3 protein. The D gene is left open where the match is weak.

J: TRBJ2-7
D: NA
V: TRBV10-1
DNA: TGCGCCACCCAGGACAACCGATATTCCTACGAGCAGTACTTC
CDR3: CATQDNRYSYEQYF

J: TRBJ2-1
D: NA
V: TRBV11-2
DNA: TGTGCCAGCAGACGAGGACCTCTCAATGAGCAGTTCTTC
CDR3: CASRRGPLNEQFF

J: TRBJ1-6
D: TRBD1
V: TRBV7-8
DNA: TGTGCCAGCAGGATAACAGGGGTCTCTCCAAATTCACCCCTCCACTTT
CDR3: CASRITGVSPNSPLHF

J: TRBJ1-2
D: NA
V: TRBV18
DNA: TGTGCCAGCTCACCTTATGGCTACACCTTC
CDR3: CASSPYGYTF

J: TRBJ1-2
D: NA
V: TRBV5-4
DNA: TGTGCCAGCAGCTTGGAAGCAGGGCGAGGGGGAAGCTATGGCTACACCTTC
CDR3: CASSLEAGRGGSYGYTF

J: TRBJ2-3
D: NA
V: TRBV6-6
DNA: TGTGCCAGCAGTTCGCTCCTCACAGATACGCAGTATTTT
CDR3: CASSSLLTDTQYF

J: TRBJ2-3
D: NA
V: TRBV3-1/TRBV3-2
DNA: TGTGCCAGCAGCCAAGCCCCTCGACCCTCGGTGACGCAGTATTTT
CDR3: CASSQAPRPSVTQYF

J: TRBJ2-5
D: NA
V: TRBV12-3/TRBV12-4
DNA: TGTGCCAGCAGACCAGGGCCCCAAGAGACCCAGTACTTC
CDR3: CASRPGPQETQYF

J: TRBJ2-5
D: NA
V: TRBV2
DNA: TGTGCCAGCAGTGACGCAGGGGCAGAGACCCAGTACTTC
CDR3: CASSDAGAETQYF

J: TRBJ1-4
D: TRBD1
V: TRBV30
DNA: TGTGCCTGGAGCCCCGGGACAGGGAATGAAAAACTGTTTTTT
CDR3: CAWSPGTGNEKLFF

J: TRBJ2-4
D: NA
V: TRBV11-2
DNA: TGTGCCAGCAGCAGCAGGGGAGCCAAAAACATTCAGTACTTC
CDR3: CASSSRGAKNIQYF